The 13 T cell receptor beta chains below were found in one sample sequenced in a study of blood T cell repertoires in COVID-19. Assay used: immunoSEQ multiplex PCR; TCRdb lists only in-frame clones, some missing. The sample lists fewer than 30,000 clones, 80% to 90% occurring once. The sequencing input was peripheral blood. These receptors all stem from a human donor in a cohort sampled during active COVID-19.

In DNA form, the CDR3 reads TGCGCCAGCAGCCAAGATGGTAGCGGGAGGGCCTCCGGGGCCAACGTCCTGACTTTC. Translating it yields CASSQDGSGRASGANVLTF. The chain carries TRBV4-1 and TRBJ2-6; TRBD2 matches 11 bases. Germline lookup yields CDR1 MGHRA and CDR2 YSYEKL. V trimming: 0 bases; J trimming: 4 bases; junction bases outside the gene matches: 8. The CDR3 length is 19 residues.

This clone was detected once. This rearrangement joins TRBV7-9 to TRBJ1-2; D is possibly TRBD1 (5 bases). The CDR3 loop spans 15 amino acids. Trimming removed 9 bases at V and 4 bases at J, with 21 bases between. Per the germline V gene, CDR1 is SEHNR and CDR2 is FQNEAQ (reference sequence). The CDR3 loop is CASTSSGGGGYGYTF. CDR3 sequence (DNA): TGTGCCAGTACAAGCTCGGGGGGAGGTGGCTATGGCTACACCTTC.

The gene calls are TRBV7-3 and TRBJ1-2; D gene uncertain. Germline CDR1 reads SGHTA; CDR2 reads FQGTGA. The ends were cut back, 3 bases at V and 6 bases at J, with 11 bases in the middle. CDR3 size: 13 residues. In DNA form, the CDR3 reads TGTGCCAGCAGCTTGGAGGGTGCAAATGGCTACACCTTC. The encoded protein is CASSLEGANGYTF.

The J gene is TRBJ1-6, the V gene TRBV6-1; 8 bases are a match to TRBD1. CDR1 and CDR2 (germline): MNHNS, SASEGT. J was trimmed by 7 bases and V by 3 bases; bases with no gene match: 5. The CDR3 runs to 15 residues. CDR3 loop: CASSETGVLNSPLHF. The DNA of the CDR3 is TGTGCCAGCAGTGAGACAGGGGTCTTGAATTCACCCCTCCACTTT.

This chain joins TRBV9 and TRBJ2-2; 10 positions agree with TRBD1. CDR3 length: 15 residues. Germline assignment: CDR1 SGDLS and CDR2 YYNGEE. With V trimmed by 3 bases and J by 5 bases, 4 bases remained unmatched. The CDR3 loop reads CASSATGGSTGELFF. CDR3 DNA: TGTGCCAGCAGCGCGACAGGGGGCAGTACCGGGGAGCTGTTTTTT.

The CDR3 protein is CASSIVGGGLRDEQYF. The CDR3, as DNA: TGTGCCAGTAGTATAGTCGGCGGGGGCCTTCGCGACGAGCAGTACTTC. The J gene is TRBJ2-7, the V gene TRBV19; a possible D gene is TRBD2 (7 bases). CDR1 and CDR2 (germline): LNHDA, SQIVND (reference sequence). This CDR3 has 16 residues. The V end lost 1 base, the J end lost 5 bases, and 18 bases lay between the germline ends.

This clone showed up just once. CDR3 protein: CSASIAGDIYEQYF. DNA for the CDR3: TGCAGTGCTAGTATTGCGGGAGACATCTACGAGCAGTACTTC. The chain carries TRBV20-1 and TRBJ2-7; 7 positions match TRBD2. The CDR3 is made up of 14 amino acids. CDR1 DFQATT and CDR2 SNEGSKA come from the germline V gene (reference sequence). V trimming: 3 bases; J trimming: 3 bases; junction bases outside the gene matches: 8.

V is TRBV11-2 and J is TRBJ2-5; D is perhaps TRBD1 (6 bases). The germline V gene has CDR1 SGHAT and CDR2 FQNNGV. Trimming pared 1 base from V and 1 base from J, leaving 10 bases between. CDR3 length: 15 residues. This CDR3 is CASSLAGVFQETQYF. CDR3 DNA sequence: TGTGCCAGCAGCTTAGCAGGGGTTTTCCAAGAGACCCAGTACTTC.

This clone was recorded a few times. The genes are TRBV2 and TRBJ2-7; the match to TRBD1 covers 10 bases. The CDR3 loop spans 14 amino acids. Germline trimming cut 6 bases from V and 0 bases from J; bases unmatched to any gene: 2. The germline gives CDR1 SNHLY, CDR2 FYNNEI. The CDR3 reads CASRDRGSSYEQYF. The DNA of the CDR3 is TGTGCCAGCAGGGACAGGGGGAGCTCCTACGAGCAGTACTTC.

The chain links TRBV19 to TRBJ2-5; D may be TRBD2 (6 bases). V was pared by 4 bases and J by 7 bases, with 13 bases between. The germline V gene has CDR1 LNHDA and CDR2 SQIVND (reference sequence). This CDR3 comprises 13 residues. The CDR3 DNA is TGTGCCAGTAGTAATCAGGGACTTCGGACCCAGTACTTC. Protein sequence: CASSNQGLRTQYF.

This chain uses TRBV6-2 or TRBV6-3 with TRBJ2-7; 9 bases align to TRBD2. V dropped 6 bases and J dropped 4; count of bases not matched to a gene: 10. CDR1 is MNHEY and CDR2 is SVGEGT in the germline V gene. The CDR3 is 15 residues long. The CDR3 spells CASSGRLAGVYEQYF. As DNA, the CDR3 is TGTGCCAGCAGCGGCCGGTTAGCGGGAGTTTACGAGCAGTACTTC.

V usage is TRBV3-1 (or the pseudogene TRBV3-2) and J usage is TRBJ1-5; possibly TRBD1 for D (5 bases). Trimming removed 3 bases from V and 3 bases from J, with 9 bases in between. This CDR3 comprises 14 residues. From germline, CDR1 is LGHDT and CDR2 YNNKEL (reference sequence). The CDR3 region is CASSHEQVNQPQHF. DNA for the CDR3: TGTGCCAGCAGCCATGAACAGGTCAATCAGCCCCAGCATTTT.

The V and J genes are TRBV5-1 and TRBJ2-3; D possibly corresponds to TRBD2 (5 bases). The CDR3 totals 15 residues. The germline CDR1 and CDR2 sequences are SGHRS and YFSETQ. Deletions cut 4 bases from V and 4 bases from J, with 16 bases between. The CDR3 here is CASSPSTRSPDTQYF. As DNA, the CDR3 is TGCGCCAGCAGCCCCTCCACTAGAAGCCCAGATACGCAGTATTTT. Looking up the rest from reference TRBV5-1 and TRBJ2-3 gives the full variable domain: KAGVTQTPRYLIKTRGQQVTLSCSPISGHRSVSWYQQTPGQGLQFLFEYFSETQRNKGNFPGRFSGRQFSNSRSEMNVSTLELGDSALYLCASSPSTRSPDTQYFGPGTRLTVL.